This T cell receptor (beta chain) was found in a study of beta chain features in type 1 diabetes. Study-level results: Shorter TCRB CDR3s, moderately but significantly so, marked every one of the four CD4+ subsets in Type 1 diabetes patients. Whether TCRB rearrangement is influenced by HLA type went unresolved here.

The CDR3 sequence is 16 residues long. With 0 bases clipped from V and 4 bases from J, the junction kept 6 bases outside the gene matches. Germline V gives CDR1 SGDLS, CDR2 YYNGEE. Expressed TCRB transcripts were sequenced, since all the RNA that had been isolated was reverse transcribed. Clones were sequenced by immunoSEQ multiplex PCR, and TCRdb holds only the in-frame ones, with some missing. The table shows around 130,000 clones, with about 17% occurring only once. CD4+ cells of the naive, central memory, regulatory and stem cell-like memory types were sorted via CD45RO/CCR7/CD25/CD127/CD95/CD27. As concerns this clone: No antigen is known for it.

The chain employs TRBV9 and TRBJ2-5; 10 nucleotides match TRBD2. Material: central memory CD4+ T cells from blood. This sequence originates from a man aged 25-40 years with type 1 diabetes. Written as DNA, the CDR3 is TGTGCCAGCAGCGTAGGCGTGCTAGCGGGGGCAGAGACCCAGTACTTC. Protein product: CASSVGVLAGAETQYF.